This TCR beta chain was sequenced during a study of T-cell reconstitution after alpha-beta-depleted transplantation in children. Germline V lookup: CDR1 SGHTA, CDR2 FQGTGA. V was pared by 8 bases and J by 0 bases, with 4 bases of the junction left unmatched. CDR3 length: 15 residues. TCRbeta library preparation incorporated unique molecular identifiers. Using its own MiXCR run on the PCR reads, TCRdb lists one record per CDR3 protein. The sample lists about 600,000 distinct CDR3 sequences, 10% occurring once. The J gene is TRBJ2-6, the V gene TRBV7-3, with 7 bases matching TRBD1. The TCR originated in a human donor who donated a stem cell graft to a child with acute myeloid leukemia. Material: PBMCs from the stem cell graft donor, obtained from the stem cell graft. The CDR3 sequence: CASGNRGSGANVLTF. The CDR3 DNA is TGTGCCAGCGGCAACAGGGGCTCTGGGGCCAACGTCCTGACTTTC.